Listed below are T cell receptor beta chains from one sample, sequenced in a study of T cells in Graves' hyperthyroidism and ophthalmopathy. TCRdb itself ran the multiplex PCR reads through MiXCR, one entry per CDR3 protein. The data contain about 330,000 distinct CDR3 sequences, around 15% of them singletons. Sequencing was performed on blood. These receptors all stem from a woman in her forties with Graves' ophthalmopathy. Each CDR3 is given with its conserved first and last residue. D genes are given only for firm matches. Clone size appears in some rows only: once, few, many, or a class for an expanded clone.

D gene,clone size,J gene,V gene,CDR3 length,CDR3 protein,CDR3 DNA
TRBD2,-,TRBJ2-3,TRBV27,16,CASSLWGGSPPDTQYF,TGTGCCAGCAGTTTATGGGGCGGGAGTCCGCCAGATACGCAGTATTTT
-,many,TRBJ1-2,TRBV6-5,15,CASSYSISGPYGYTF,TGTGCCAGCAGTTACTCGATCTCAGGACCTTATGGCTACACCTTC
-,many,TRBJ2-7,TRBV11-2,13,CASSLAQAYEQYF,TGTGCCAGCAGCTTAGCACAGGCCTACGAGCAGTACTTC
-,-,TRBJ2-6,TRBV11-2,17,CASRAEVGFSGANVLTF,TGTGCCAGCAGAGCAGAGGTCGGATTCTCTGGGGCCAACGTCCTGACTTTC
-,-,TRBJ1-5,TRBV20-1,15,CSASPPGKSNQPQHF,TGCAGTGCTAGCCCCCCAGGCAAATCTAATCAGCCCCAGCATTTT
-,few,TRBJ2-2,TRBV7-9,13,CASLRLNTGELFF,TGTGCCAGCTTACGATTGAACACCGGGGAGCTGTTTTTT
-,-,TRBJ1-2,TRBV10-3,14,CAISPGQLLYGYTF,TGTGCCATCAGCCCTGGACAGCTACTCTATGGCTACACCTTC
TRBD1,few,TRBJ1-6,TRBV5-5,15,CASSFRTGDDSPLHF,TGTGCCAGCAGCTTCCGGACAGGGGACGATTCACCCCTCCACTTT
TRBD2,many,TRBJ2-3,TRBV11-3,15,CASSSVRGGGDTQYF,TGTGCCAGCAGCTCAGTTCGCGGGGGGGGAGATACGCAGTATTTT
TRBD2,few,TRBJ2-7,TRBV20-1,14,CSAHAGLAGNEQYF,TGCAGTGCTCACGCCGGACTAGCGGGAAACGAGCAGTACTTC
-,many,TRBJ2-2,TRBV7-9,16,CASSFTGPTNTGELFF,TGTGCCAGCAGCTTCACCGGGCCAACTAACACCGGGGAGCTGTTTTTT
-,many,TRBJ1-1,TRBV27,13,CASSSVGRGEAFF,TGTGCCAGCAGTTCCGTCGGACGGGGTGAAGCTTTCTTT
-,-,TRBJ2-2,TRBV2,14,CARGGGTYTGELFF,TGTGCCAGGGGGGGTGGCACCTACACCGGGGAGCTGTTTTTT
TRBD1,many,TRBJ1-5,TRBV6-1,17,CASRSNTGQGSSEPQHF,TGTGCCAGCAGAAGTAATACGGGACAGGGTTCGTCGGAGCCCCAGCATTTT
-,many,TRBJ2-3,TRBV10-3,15,CAISTDRRFADTQYF,TGTGCCATCAGTACCGACAGGCGGTTCGCAGATACGCAGTATTTT
-,-,TRBJ2-3,TRBV30,15,CAWMSAVLRTDTQYF,TGTGCCTGGATGTCTGCAGTTCTTCGCACAGATACGCAGTATTTT
-,few,TRBJ2-1,TRBV7-2,13,CASSLYSGTFQFF,TGTGCCAGCAGCTTATACTCCGGGACCTTTCAGTTCTTC
-,-,TRBJ2-2,TRBV3-1,16,CASSPLAGANTGELFF,TGTGCCAGCAGCCCGTTGGCAGGAGCGAACACCGGGGAGCTGTTTTTT
-,many,TRBJ1-1,TRBV3-1,13,CASSQTWGGEAFF,TGTGCCAGCAGCCAAACCTGGGGGGGTGAAGCTTTCTTT
TRBD2,-,TRBJ2-1,TRBV5-5,18,CASSLRAISGGAGNEQFF,TGTGCCAGCAGCTTAAGGGCTATTAGCGGGGGGGCCGGTAATGAGCAGTTCTTC
-,few,TRBJ1-1,TRBV30,13,CAWSLQVSTEAFF,TGTGCCTGGAGCCTACAGGTCTCGACTGAAGCTTTCTTT
TRBD1,many,TRBJ2-7,TRBV28,15,CASSSAGQGVYEQYF,TGTGCCAGCAGTTCCGCGGGACAGGGGGTTTACGAGCAGTACTTC
-,few,TRBJ1-6,TRBV19,14,CASSIGRSSSPLHF,TGTGCCAGTAGTATCGGCAGGAGTAGTTCACCCCTCCACTTT
-,many,TRBJ1-4,TRBV28,14,CASSLGGINEKLFF,TGTGCCAGCAGTTTGGGGGGCATCAATGAAAAACTGTTTTTT
-,many,TRBJ2-7,TRBV7-2,12,CASSSPAYEQYF,TGTGCCAGCAGTTCTCCCGCGTACGAGCAGTACTTC
TRBD1,-,TRBJ1-6,TRBV20-1,16,CSAPAGGVSYNSPLHF,TGCAGTGCTCCAGCAGGGGGAGTCTCCTATAATTCACCCCTCCACTTT
-,-,TRBJ1-3,TRBV7-9,16,CASSSPGWDSGNTIYF,TGTGCCAGCAGCTCGCCGGGGTGGGACTCTGGAAACACCATATATTTT
TRBD1,many,TRBJ1-2,TRBV12-3/TRBV12-4,15,CASSLRDSLFYGYTF,TGTGCCAGCAGTTTACGGGACAGCCTATTCTATGGCTACACCTTC
-,many,TRBJ1-1,TRBV7-8,15,CASSLGADPNTEAFF,TGTGCCAGCAGCTTAGGGGCGGATCCCAACACTGAAGCTTTCTTT
TRBD2,-,TRBJ2-2,TRBV6-1,19,CASSPLTSGGRALREELSF,TGTGCCAGCAGTCCCCTCACCAGCGGCGGGAGGGCCCTAAGGGAGGAGCTGTCTTTT
-,many,TRBJ2-5,TRBV3-1,14,CASSLGQHQETQYF,TGTGCCAGCAGCCTCGGACAGCACCAAGAGACCCAGTACTTC
-,many,TRBJ2-1,TRBV12-5,13,CASGFWIGNEQFF,TGTGCTAGTGGTTTTTGGATCGGCAATGAGCAGTTCTTC
TRBD1,-,TRBJ2-7,TRBV4-1,17,CASSQRDRGLGLYEQYF,TGCGCCAGCAGCCAGAGGGACAGGGGGTTAGGTCTATACGAGCAGTACTTC
TRBD2,many,TRBJ2-7,TRBV12-3/TRBV12-4,14,CASTGLVVSYEQYF,TGTGCCAGCACCGGACTAGTCGTCTCCTACGAGCAGTACTTC
TRBD1,few,TRBJ1-2,TRBV18,16,CASSPRLEGADYGYTF,TGTGCCAGCTCACCAAGGTTGGAGGGGGCCGACTATGGCTACACCTTC
-,-,TRBJ1-2,TRBV6-2/TRBV6-3,16,CASSYTGPRRSYGYTF,TGTGCCAGCAGTTATACCGGGCCAAGGAGGAGCTATGGCTACACCTTC
-,many,TRBJ1-4,TRBV10-3,13,CATSQDDSGKLFF,TGTGCCACCTCCCAGGATGATTCTGGAAAACTGTTTTTT
-,many,TRBJ2-2,TRBV6-1,15,CASTTIWGQTGELFF,TGTGCCAGCACCACGATATGGGGGCAGACCGGGGAGCTGTTTTTT
TRBD2,-,TRBJ2-3,TRBV19,14,CASQSGRGTDTQYF,TGTGCCAGTCAAAGCGGGAGGGGGACAGATACGCAGTATTTT
-,-,TRBJ2-1,TRBV5-6,12,CASSWTRVEQFF,TGTGCCAGCAGCTGGACTCGGGTTGAGCAGTTCTTC
-,-,TRBJ2-2,TRBV28,16,CASSLFLLPPTGELFF,TGTGCCAGCAGTTTATTCCTTCTACCCCCTACCGGGGAGCTGTTTTTT
-,-,TRBJ1-5,TRBV7-2,14,CASNLAFSGQPQHF,TGTGCCAGCAACTTAGCGTTCTCCGGGCAGCCCCAGCATTTT
-,-,TRBJ2-2,TRBV20-1,13,CSASFSSTGELFF,TGCAGTGCTAGTTTCTCATCCACCGGGGAGCTGTTTTTT
-,-,TRBJ2-2,TRBV30,12,CAWMATPGELFF,TGTGCCTGGATGGCTACCCCTGGGGAGCTGTTTTTT
-,many,TRBJ1-1,TRBV29-1,13,CSVVVDWDTEAFF,TGCAGCGTTGTGGTGGATTGGGACACTGAAGCTTTCTTT
-,many,TRBJ1-5,TRBV6-1,16,CASSQRLQGGNQPQHF,TGTGCCAGCAGTCAACGCCTTCAAGGGGGCAATCAGCCCCAGCATTTT
-,-,TRBJ1-5,TRBV7-9,12,CASRKQGQPQHF,TGTGCCAGCAGGAAGCAGGGTCAGCCCCAGCATTTT
-,many,TRBJ2-7,TRBV5-5,12,CASSLASGEQYF,TGTGCCAGCAGCTTGGCGTCAGGTGAGCAGTACTTC
-,-,TRBJ1-6,TRBV20-1,15,CSAREQSRGNSPLHF,TGCAGTGCTAGAGAACAGTCCCGTGGTAATTCACCCCTCCACTTT
-,many,TRBJ1-3,TRBV7-8,13,CASSRTAGNTIYF,TGTGCCAGCAGCCGGACGGCTGGAAACACCATATATTTT
-,-,TRBJ1-6,TRBV18,13,CASSPSQESVLHF,TGTGCCAGCTCCCCCTCACAGGAATCGGTCCTCCACTTT
-,many,TRBJ2-5,TRBV20-1,13,CSARESALKTQYF,TGCAGTGCTAGAGAATCGGCCCTCAAGACCCAGTACTTC
TRBD2,many,TRBJ2-3,TRBV20-1,15,CSATGLAGAGDTQYF,TGCAGTGCAACGGGACTAGCGGGAGCAGGGGATACGCAGTATTTT
TRBD2,many,TRBJ2-1,TRBV20-1,16,CSALSRGLAAYNEQFF,TGCAGTGCGCTGAGTCGTGGACTAGCGGCGTACAATGAGCAGTTCTTC
-,-,TRBJ2-7,TRBV7-2,14,CASSLGGTPLEQYF,TGTGCCAGCAGCTTAGGCGGGACCCCTTTGGAGCAGTACTTC
TRBD1,many,TRBJ1-2,TRBV27,15,CASSPAQGAYYGYTF,TGTGCCAGCAGTCCCGCTCAGGGGGCCTACTATGGCTACACCTTC
-,-,TRBJ2-1,TRBV20-1,14,CSAGLKISYNEQFF,TGCAGTGCGGGGCTGAAAATTTCCTACAATGAGCAGTTCTTC
-,few,TRBJ2-2,TRBV20-1,15,CSARPLTTNTGELFF,TGCAGTGCTAGACCCCTGACCACGAACACCGGGGAGCTGTTTTTT